This is a list of T cell receptor beta chains from one sample in a study of blood T cell repertoires in COVID-19. Here immunoSEQ multiplex PCR was the method, and the copy in TCRdb shows in-frame clones only, minus some. The sample contains some 200,000 clones, more than 75% of which appear only once. Input material: PBMCs or T cells enriched from blood (not recorded which). The receptors come from a woman between 50 and 59 years old who had recovered from COVID-19. Both conserved end residues are part of each CDR3. The D gene is left open where the match is weak. Size is omitted from some rows. Given values are once, few, many or a class for expanded clones.

clone_size: NA; d_call: TRBD1; j_call: TRBJ2-7; v_call: TRBV7-8; cdr3_nt: TGTGCCAGCAGCTTACATCGGGACAGGGCTTCCTACGAGCAGTACTTC; cdr3_aa: CASSLHRDRASYEQYF
clone_size: NA; d_call: TRBD2; j_call: TRBJ2-7; v_call: TRBV19; cdr3_nt: TGTGCCAGTAGACTACTAGCGGACTCCTACGAGCAGTACTTC; cdr3_aa: CASRLLADSYEQYF
clone_size: NA; d_call: NA; j_call: TRBJ2-7; v_call: TRBV24-1; cdr3_nt: TGTGCCACGGGGGGGGGCAGACCCTCCTACGAGCAGTACTTC; cdr3_aa: CATGGGRPSYEQYF
clone_size: NA; d_call: TRBD1; j_call: TRBJ2-6; v_call: TRBV19; cdr3_nt: TGTGCCAGTAGTAAAAGGGACAGGGTCTCTGGGGCCAACGTCCTGACTTTC; cdr3_aa: CASSKRDRVSGANVLTF
clone_size: NA; d_call: NA; j_call: TRBJ1-1; v_call: TRBV30; cdr3_nt: TGTGCCTGGAGTGGCCAGTCGAACACTGAAGCTTTCTTT; cdr3_aa: CAWSGQSNTEAFF
clone_size: few; d_call: TRBD2; j_call: TRBJ2-3; v_call: TRBV10-3; cdr3_nt: TGTGCCATCGCTAGCGGGGAATCTAGCACAGATACGCAGTATTTT; cdr3_aa: CAIASGESSTDTQYF
clone_size: NA; d_call: TRBD1; j_call: TRBJ1-6; v_call: TRBV7-2; cdr3_nt: TGTGCCAGCAGCTCCCGGACAGGGGGCGATTCACCCCTCCACTTT; cdr3_aa: CASSSRTGGDSPLHF
clone_size: NA; d_call: TRBD2; j_call: TRBJ2-1; v_call: TRBV27; cdr3_nt: TGTGCCAGCAGTTTATTCCGGACTAGCGGGAGTTGGCAGTTCTTC; cdr3_aa: CASSLFRTSGSWQFF
clone_size: NA; d_call: TRBD1; j_call: TRBJ1-3; v_call: TRBV7-9; cdr3_nt: TGTGCCAGCAGCTGGACAGGGGCGGGAAACACCATATATTTT; cdr3_aa: CASSWTGAGNTIYF
clone_size: NA; d_call: TRBD1; j_call: TRBJ1-4; v_call: TRBV6-5; cdr3_nt: TGTGCCAGCAGTTACTCGGGACAGTCTGTTGAAAAACTGTTTTTT; cdr3_aa: CASSYSGQSVEKLFF
clone_size: NA; d_call: TRBD1; j_call: TRBJ2-2; v_call: TRBV27; cdr3_nt: TGTGCCAGCAGTTCATCTCCCGGACAGGGGACCACCGGGGAGCTGTTTTTT; cdr3_aa: CASSSSPGQGTTGELFF
clone_size: NA; d_call: NA; j_call: TRBJ1-6; v_call: TRBV27; cdr3_nt: TGTGCCAGCAGTTTAAGGGGAACGCTCAGTTTCAATTCACCCCTCCACTTT; cdr3_aa: CASSLRGTLSFNSPLHF
clone_size: NA; d_call: NA; j_call: TRBJ1-1; v_call: TRBV21-1; cdr3_nt: TGTGCCAGCAGCAAAGCTGGAGGCCCCTCTTCATTTGAAGCTTTCTTT; cdr3_aa: CASSKAGGPSSFEAFF
clone_size: NA; d_call: TRBD1; j_call: TRBJ1-1; v_call: TRBV10-1; cdr3_nt: TGCGCCAGCAGCCCACAGGGGTTGGAGACGGCTTTCTTT; cdr3_aa: CASSPQGLETAFF
clone_size: NA; d_call: NA; j_call: TRBJ2-7; v_call: TRBV20-1; cdr3_nt: TGCAGCTTGACAAATGGCTACGAGCAGTACTTC; cdr3_aa: CSLTNGYEQYF
clone_size: NA; d_call: TRBD1; j_call: TRBJ1-2; v_call: TRBV7-2; cdr3_nt: TGTGCCAGCAGCCCCTCGACAGGGGTTGTGTCTAACTATGGCTACACCTTC; cdr3_aa: CASSPSTGVVSNYGYTF
clone_size: once; d_call: NA; j_call: TRBJ1-2; v_call: TRBV5-1; cdr3_nt: TGCGCCAGCAGCTTGGGACAGTCAAGTACCCGTGGCTACACCTTC; cdr3_aa: CASSLGQSSTRGYTF